This T cell receptor (beta chain) is drawn from a study of blood T cell repertoires in COVID-19. Everyone who took part was about 18 to 90 years old, and they came from about 25 US areas. The data were produced by immunoSEQ multiplex PCR, yet TCRdb's version contains in-frame clones alone and is incomplete. Found here are around 300,000 clones, around 85% of them singletons; the top ten hold approximately 5.7%. The sequencing sample was made of PBMCs or T cells enriched from blood (not recorded which). The source is a woman in her thirties or forties who had recovered from COVID-19.

The CDR3: CASRIMGEANSPLHF. The DNA for the CDR3 is TGTGCCAGCAGAATTATGGGAGAGGCCAATTCACCCCTCCACTTT. This sequence joins TRBV27 and TRBJ1-6, with D uncertain. Germline loops: CDR1 MNHEY, CDR2 SMNVEV (reference sequence). This CDR3 region has 15 residues. Trimming stripped 6 bases from V and 7 bases from J, with 16 bases between.